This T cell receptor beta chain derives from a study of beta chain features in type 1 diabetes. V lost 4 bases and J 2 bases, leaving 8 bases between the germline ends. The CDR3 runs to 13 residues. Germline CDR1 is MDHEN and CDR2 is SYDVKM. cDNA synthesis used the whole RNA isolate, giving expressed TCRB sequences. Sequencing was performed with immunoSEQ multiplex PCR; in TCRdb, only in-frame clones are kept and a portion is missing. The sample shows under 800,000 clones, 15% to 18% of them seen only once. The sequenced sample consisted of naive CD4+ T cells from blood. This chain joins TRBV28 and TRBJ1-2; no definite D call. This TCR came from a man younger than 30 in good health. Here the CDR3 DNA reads TGTGCCAGCAGTTCAGTCAGAAACTATGGCTACACCTTC. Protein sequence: CASSSVRNYGYTF.